These 7 T cell receptor beta chains share one sample of origin, sequenced in a study of graft-versus-host responses after intestinal transplantation (dated by TCRdb to the early 2020s). Library preparation was by the immunoSEQ multiplex PCR assay. Not all clones reach the TCRdb copy of this immuneACCESS table, which keeps in-frame sequences only. Checked studies attribute under half of the gap to unresolved V genes and leave the rest unexplained. The sample yields 90,000 to 120,000 clones; roughly 86% were counted once. Around 0.76% of the sample is in the top ten clones. These receptors have no identified antigens. The intended sense of this specimen's time point label: cells obtained before transplantation from donor or recipient. Here the sequenced sample was unstimulated CD4+ T cells sorted from spleen or lymph node cells, taken before transplant. The receptors originated from a human donor who was the organ donor for an intestinal transplant.

The rearrangement uses TRBV6-1 and TRBJ2-5, with 7 bases identical to TRBD1. The CDR3 length is 13 residues. Germline values: CDR1 MNHNS, CDR2 SASEGT. V lost 6 bases to trimming and J lost 2 bases; unmatched junction nucleotides: 3. The CDR3 coding sequence is TGTGCCAGCAGGGGGACAGTGCAAGAGACCCAGTACTTC. It is translated as CASRGTVQETQYF.

In its sample, this clone was seen once. The genes are TRBV11-2 and TRBJ2-3; 9 positions agree with TRBD2. CDR3 size: 15 residues. Trimming cost V 5 bases and J 2 bases; bases outside gene matches: 5. From germline, CDR1 is SGHAT and CDR2 FQNNGV. CDR3 sequence reads: CASSVLAGLTDTQYF. Here the CDR3 DNA reads TGTGCCAGCAGCGTACTAGCGGGCCTCACAGATACGCAGTATTTT.

This clone was counted once. V usage is TRBV28 and J usage is TRBJ1-2; 7 nucleotides match TRBD1. The V segment lost 2 bases and the J segment 7 bases; nucleotides outside the gene matches: 4. Germline V gene data show CDR1 as MDHEN and CDR2 as SYDVKM. This CDR3 comprises 13 residues. The CDR3 protein is CASSLDRVAGYTF. CDR3 DNA: TGTGCCAGCAGTTTAGACAGGGTTGCTGGCTACACCTTC.

V is TRBV5-1 and J is TRBJ2-1; D possibly corresponds to TRBD1 (6 bases). CDR1 SGHRS and CDR2 YFSETQ come from the germline V gene. Trimming removed 0 bases from V and 7 bases from J, with 11 bases in between. CDR3 length equals 14 residues. In DNA form, the CDR3 reads TGCGCCAGCAGCTTGGTGGCAGGGGCTAATGAGCAGTTCTTC. Its protein product is CASSLVAGANEQFF.

The chain uses TRBV5-1 and TRBJ2-1; perhaps TRBD1 as D (5 bases). Trimming shortened V by 3 bases and J by 2 bases, and 15 bases separated the two germline ends. Germline assignment: CDR1 SGHRS and CDR2 YFSETQ. The CDR3 loop spans 16 amino acids. The CDR3 loop reads CASSWGDVYTYNEQFF. DNA of the CDR3: TGCGCCAGCAGCTGGGGCGACGTATACACCTACAATGAGCAGTTCTTC. Drawing the rest from reference TRBV5-1 and TRBJ2-1, the complete variable domain is KAGVTQTPRYLIKTRGQQVTLSCSPISGHRSVSWYQQTPGQGLQFLFEYFSETQRNKGNFPGRFSGRQFSNSRSEMNVSTLELGDSALYLCASSWGDVYTYNEQFFGPGTRLTVL.

The chain couples TRBV5-4 to TRBJ2-2, with 9 bases lining up with TRBD1. Germline V lookup: CDR1 SGHNT, CDR2 YYREEE (reference sequence). V was clipped by 4 bases and J by 0 bases; unmatched bases: 10. The CDR3 is made up of 18 amino acids. CDR3 in amino acids: CASSPRTGESSNTGELFF. CDR3 in DNA: TGTGCCAGCAGCCCAAGGACAGGGGAGAGCTCGAACACCGGGGAGCTGTTTTTT.

This chain joins TRBV4-1 and TRBJ1-1, with TRBD1 matching over 8 bases. The V and J ends lost 4 bases and 0 bases, in that order; junction bases with no gene match: 1. The CDR3 totals 14 residues. The V gene's germline CDR1 is MGHRA and CDR2 YSYEKL. CDR3 DNA: TGCGCCAGCAGCCGGACAGGGATGAACACTGAAGCTTTCTTT. Translated: CASSRTGMNTEAFF.